A single T cell receptor (beta chain) is shown here with its context. Per germline, CDR1 ENHRY and CDR2 SYGVKD. V was pared by 8 bases and J by 0 bases, with 10 bases of the junction left unmatched. The CDR3 extends over 15 amino acids. Sample-barcoded 5' priming and a J-beta primer mix drove a second PCR of 7 to 11 cycles. TCRdb recomputed calls from the 5' RACE reads with MiXCR, one row per CDR3 protein. The table records about 1.4 million distinct CDR3 sequences, approximately 60% of them present only once. The sample is drawn from a study of blood T cells in healthy people across ages. The TCR was taken from a young man in good health. The V call is TRBV10-3, the J call TRBJ2-7, with 7 positions matching TRBD1. Source material: blood. CDR3 protein: CAIWPGQASSYEQYF. CDR3 nucleotides: TGTGCCATCTGGCCCGGACAGGCGAGCTCCTACGAGCAGTACTTC.